This entry features one T cell receptor beta chain sequence. Methods used by the authors: Estimation of nucleated cell counts relied on the amplification of reference gene primers. Some clones are missing from TCRdb's copy, which holds only in-frame ones; the method was immunoSEQ multiplex PCR. The V and J calls and clone size were taken over from that table, and D and trimming were inferred from the DNA. The sample yields some 100,000 clones, roughly 80% seen once. The data belong to a study of blood T cell repertoires in COVID-19. Study summary: Samples representing acute and convalescent COVID-19 were sourced from the United States, Italy and Spain. Sources were T cells, B-cell-depleted T cells, or PBMCs; the material itself was cDNA or gDNA.

The sequencing sample was made of peripheral blood. This TCR came from a man aged 60 to 69 with acute or convalescent COVID-19.

The CDR3 DNA reads as TGTGCCATCAGTGGAAGCAGCGGATTCGGAAACACCATATATTTT. It translates to CAISGSSGFGNTIYF. The chain uses TRBV10-3 and TRBJ1-3, with D uncertain. With 4 bases removed from V and 4 bases from J, the gap between germline ends came to 14 bases. The germline gives CDR1 ENHRY, CDR2 SYGVKD. The CDR3 loop spans 15 amino acids.